These 5 T cell receptor beta chains originate from one sample sequenced in a study of T cell repertoires in cytomegalovirus infection. TCRdb reanalysed the reads using MiXCR and keeps one entry per CDR3 protein. The repertoire holds more than 400,000 distinct CDR3 sequences, about 26% seen once, with 13% in the top ten. The sequencing input was PBMCs. The receptors stem from a human donor in good health (CMV status not recorded). Some clones in this sample may be carry-over from other donors' samples.

Ten or more counts support this clonotype. V usage is TRBV14 and J usage is TRBJ2-5, with D possibly TRBD2 on 5 matching bases. Germline assignment: CDR1 SGHDN and CDR2 FVKESK. CDR3 length: 14 amino acids. The V gene lost 6 bases and the J gene lost 5 bases, with 16 bases spanning the gap. CDR3 region: CASSSRVGVETQYF. The CDR3 DNA follows: TGTGCCAGCAGTTCGAGGGTTGGGGTGGAGACCCAGTACTTC.

This clonotype appeared a few times. The rearrangement uses TRBV29-1 and TRBJ1-2; no firm D call. Germline V lookup: CDR1 SQVTM, CDR2 ANQGSEA. V shed 3 bases and J shed 2 bases, with 7 bases lying between them. The length of the CDR3 is 12 residues. The CDR3 coding sequence is TGCAGCGTTGAGCGGCAGAACTATGGCTACACCTTC. Its translation is CSVERQNYGYTF.

The chain combines TRBV6-2 or TRBV6-3 with TRBJ2-7; 14 nucleotides line up with TRBD2. Per the germline V gene, CDR1 is MNHEY and CDR2 is SVGEGT. CDR3 length: 15 residues. V gave up 5 bases and J gave up 6 bases; unmatched junction bases: 6. CDR3 DNA: TGTGCCAGCAGTCCGACTAGCGGGAGGGTCTTCGAGCAGTACGTC. Its protein is CASSPTSGRVFEQYV.

The chain uses TRBV5-1 and TRBJ2-5; unclear D gene. This CDR3 comprises 12 residues. V gave up 3 bases and J gave up 5 bases, with 8 bases separating them. The germline gives CDR1 SGHRS, CDR2 YFSETQ. The CDR3 protein is CASSSDLETQYF. The CDR3 bases are TGCGCCAGCAGCTCTGATCTGGAGACCCAGTACTTC.

The rearrangement joins TRBV5-1 to TRBJ2-3, with 7 bases lining up with TRBD2. The CDR3 is made up of 15 amino acids. The germline CDR1 and CDR2 sequences are SGHRS and YFSETQ. V gave up 0 bases and J gave up 7 bases; unmatched junction bases: 8. The chain's CDR3 is CASSLALAEGNTQYF. CDR3 DNA sequence: TGCGCCAGCAGCTTGGCTCTAGCGGAGGGAAATACGCAGTATTTT.